This T cell receptor beta chain was captured in a study of blood T cell repertoires in COVID-19. Study context: From the United States, Italy and Spain came samples of acute and convalescent COVID-19. Nucleic acid was either cDNA or gDNA, and it came from T cells, B-cell-depleted T cells, or PBMCs.

Assay used: immunoSEQ multiplex PCR; TCRdb lists only in-frame clones, some missing. The data show under 300,000 clones, roughly nine tenths seen once. This clone is a singleton in its sample. V shed 7 bases and J 5 bases; nucleotides not matched to a gene: 8. CDR1 is LGHNT, CDR2 FRNRAP, per germline. This CDR3 spans 14 amino acids. Material: peripheral blood. The receptor's source is a man aged 55 to 69 who had recovered from COVID-19. This chain links TRBV12-5 with TRBJ2-7, with 10 positions matching TRBD1. CDR3 sequence: CASALPGTGDEQYV. CDR3 coding DNA: TGTGCTAGTGCCCTCCCCGGGACAGGGGACGAGCAGTACGTC.